Presented here are 20 T cell receptor beta chains from one specimen sequenced in a study of T cells expressing NK-cell markers. No DNA is given; TCRdb re-called the 5' RACE reads and lists each CDR3 protein once. The ten most abundant clones cover 4.2% of a sample with fewer than 300,000 distinct CDR3 sequences. Sequencing was performed on blood T cells: a sorted CD56 or NKG2C T cell subset, CD4+ or CD8+ T cells, or bulk PBMC T cells (not recorded which). The source of these receptors is a woman between 18 and 69 years old in good health.

V gene TRBV6-2 or TRBV6-3 combines with J gene TRBJ2-1; TCRdb picks TRBD2, but there is no DNA to check that call. The length of the CDR3 is 16 residues. Germline-derived CDR1 and CDR2 are MNHEY and SVGEGT. The CDR3 loop reads CASNFAAGLAPYEQFF.

This chain links TRBV20-1 with TRBJ1-1. The CDR3 totals 14 residues. CDR1 and CDR2 from the germline V gene are DFQATT and SNEGSKA (reference sequence). The CDR3 loop reads CSATGQRLNTEAFF.

V usage is TRBV20-1 and J usage is TRBJ1-2; TCRdb reports TRBD1, a call that lacks DNA to check it against. Germline CDR1 and CDR2: DFQATT and SNEGSKA (reference sequence). The CDR3 consists of 13 residues. CDR3 region: CSAFQGSYYGYTF.

The chain uses TRBV7-2 and TRBJ2-7; the TCRdb call, TRBD2, lacks DNA for checking. Germline-derived CDR1 and CDR2 are SGHTA and FQGNSA. The CDR3 totals 17 residues. The CDR3 sequence is CASSLGGLAGAAYEQYF.

This chain uses TRBV20-1 with TRBJ2-1; as DNA is missing, the TRBD1 call by TCRdb cannot be tested. This CDR3 comprises 11 residues. Germline values: CDR1 DFQATT, CDR2 SNEGSKA (reference sequence). The CDR3: CSAHRGNEQFF.

V and J are TRBV20-1 and TRBJ1-1; TCRdb indicates TRBD1, and absent DNA this call remains unverified. Per the germline V gene, CDR1 is DFQATT and CDR2 is SNEGSKA (reference sequence). The CDR3 contains 14 residues. The CDR3 sequence: CSADQGQQNTEAFF.

The gene calls are TRBV20-1 and TRBJ1-1. Germline lookup yields CDR1 DFQATT and CDR2 SNEGSKA (reference sequence). The length of the CDR3 is 11 residues. CDR3: CSATRTAEAFF.

This chain links TRBV25-1 with TRBJ2-1; the D call from TCRdb, TRBD2, cannot be confirmed without DNA. Germline V lookup: CDR1 MGHDK, CDR2 SYGVNS. The CDR3 consists of 18 residues. This CDR3 reads CASSELRGLDREYNEQFF.

This sequence joins TRBV10-3 and TRBJ1-1. The CDR3 spans 13 residues. Germline V CDR1 and CDR2: ENHRY, SYGVKD. CDR3 sequence: CAIREGVNTEAFF.

The chain has TRBV5-1 and TRBJ1-5. Germline CDR1 and CDR2: SGHRS and YFSETQ. This CDR3 comprises 15 residues. The CDR3: CASSLGGYSNQPQHF.

This rearrangement joins TRBV7-8 to TRBJ2-3; without DNA, the TCRdb call of TRBD2 cannot be checked. CDR1 is SGHVS, CDR2 FQNEAQ, per germline. The CDR3 has 17 residues. This CDR3 reads CASRGIVGRAYTDTQYF.

The CDR3 loop is CASSLEGVGEGKLFF. The rearrangement links TRBV12-3 or TRBV12-4 to TRBJ1-4. This CDR3 has 15 residues.

The chain carries TRBV6-5 and TRBJ2-7; TCRdb names TRBD2, which stays unverified in the absence of DNA. Germline assignment: CDR1 MNHEY and CDR2 SVGAGI. CDR3 length: 17 amino acids. CDR3 region: CASSYWPMKAVSYEQYF.

This chain links TRBV12-3 or TRBV12-4 with TRBJ1-2; TCRdb designates TRBD1, a call that cannot be tested without DNA. CDR3 length: 13 amino acids. The CDR3 is CASRGDRVMGYTF.

The chain combines TRBV7-2 with TRBJ1-2; the D gene TCRdb calls, TRBD1, cannot be checked with no DNA. The CDR3 is made up of 16 amino acids. CDR1 SGHTA and CDR2 FQGNSA come from the germline V gene. CDR3 sequence reads: CASSLGGSRDNYGYTF.

The chain couples TRBV4-3 to TRBJ2-2; TCRdb calls TRBD2, which cannot be checked without DNA. Germline V gene sequence: CDR1 LGHNA, CDR2 YSLEER. CDR3 length: 17 residues. The CDR3 sequence: CASSQEGLAGGTGELFF.

The gene calls are TRBV7-9 and TRBJ1-1; TCRdb returns TRBD1, unconfirmable since there is no DNA. Germline assignment: CDR1 SEHNR and CDR2 FQNEAQ (reference sequence). The length of the CDR3 is 15 residues. The CDR3 loop reads CASSASPGVNTEAFF.

V gene TRBV6-1 combines with J gene TRBJ2-3. The CDR3 runs 11 residues. Per the germline V gene, CDR1 is MNHNS and CDR2 is SASEGT. The CDR3 loop is CASSDLNTQYF.

This chain joins TRBV11-2 and TRBJ2-1; absent DNA, TCRdb's TRBD2 call cannot be checked. The V gene's germline CDR1 is SGHAT and CDR2 FQNNGV. This CDR3 has 15 residues. The CDR3: CASSLTGLAGGEQFF.

This rearrangement joins TRBV9 to TRBJ1-1. The CDR3 length is 13 residues. Germline V lookup: CDR1 SGDLS, CDR2 YYNGEE. CDR3 region: CASSVVGWTEAFF.